The rows below give T cell receptor beta chains drawn from one sample of a study of blood T cell repertoires in COVID-19. Measured with immunoSEQ multiplex PCR; TCRdb has only the in-frame clones, and not every one. The sample has about 270,000 clones, over 70% seen once. Sequencing was done on a sample of peripheral blood. All receptors come from a human donor in a cohort sampled during active COVID-19. Each CDR3 is given with its conserved first and last residue. D genes are given only for firm matches. For some rows the clone size is stated as once, few or many, or as a class when expanded; others skip it.

>TRBJ2-1|TRBV18|TRBD2|NA
TGTGCCAGCTCCAAAACGGGGACTAGCGTTTACAATGAGCAGTTCTTC
CASSKTGTSVYNEQFF
>TRBJ1-2|TRBV6-5|NA|NA
TGTGCCAGCAGAAAATCCCGGGACTCAGGCTACACCTTC
CASRKSRDSGYTF
>TRBJ1-6|TRBV29-1|TRBD1|NA
TGCAGCGTTCCAGGACAGGGGGATAATTCACCCCTCCACTTT
CSVPGQGDNSPLHF
>TRBJ2-5|TRBV4-1|NA|NA
TGCGCCAGCAGCCTAGGCGGGTTGGGGGGACAAGAGACCCAGTACTTC
CASSLGGLGGQETQYF
>TRBJ2-7|TRBV7-9|NA|many
TGTGCCAGCAGCTCAGATGGGGGGGCCAGGGAGCAGTACTTC
CASSSDGGAREQYF
>TRBJ2-3|TRBV18|NA|NA
TGTGCCAGCTCACTAGGACTAACAGATACGCAGTATTTT
CASSLGLTDTQYF
>TRBJ2-7|TRBV27|TRBD1|NA
TGTGCCAGCAGTTTATATAGGGGGACAGGGATTTACGAGCAGTACTTC
CASSLYRGTGIYEQYF
>TRBJ1-4|TRBV5-6|NA|few
TGTGCCAGCAGCCCGGGAGGAACTAATGAAAAACTGTTTTTT
CASSPGGTNEKLFF
>TRBJ1-4|TRBV11-2|NA|few
TGTGCCAGCAGTCCGGGGAGAACAACTAATGAAAAACTGTTTTTT
CASSPGRTTNEKLFF
>TRBJ1-6|TRBV5-1|NA|NA
TGCGCCAGCAGCTCAGAAAATTCACCCCTCCACTTT
CASSSENSPLHF
>TRBJ2-3|TRBV5-4|NA|NA
TGTGCCAGCAGCCCCCAAGGGGTTAGCACAGATACGCAGTATTTT
CASSPQGVSTDTQYF
>TRBJ2-7|TRBV18|NA|few
TGTGCCAGCTCACCTGGGACACGTAGCTCCTACGAGCAGTACTTC
CASSPGTRSSYEQYF
>TRBJ1-1|TRBV10-3|TRBD1|NA
TGTGCCATCAGTGAACGACAGGGGAGGACTGAAGCTTTCTTT
CAISERQGRTEAFF
>TRBJ2-3|TRBV7-2|TRBD2|NA
TGTGCCAGCAGCTTTCCAGCGGGAGCCCCCCCGGCAGATACGCAGTATTTT
CASSFPAGAPPADTQYF
>TRBJ1-2|TRBV7-9|TRBD1|few
TGTGCCAGCAGCTTGTACACCGGGACAGGGCAAGGCTACACCTTC
CASSLYTGTGQGYTF
>TRBJ2-5|TRBV7-2|NA|few
TGTGCCAGCAGCTTAAGGAGTCTTATCGAGACCCAGTACTTC
CASSLRSLIETQYF
>TRBJ2-7|TRBV20-1|NA|NA
TGCAGTGGTAAGGCCGGGAACGAGCAGTACTTC
CSGKAGNEQYF